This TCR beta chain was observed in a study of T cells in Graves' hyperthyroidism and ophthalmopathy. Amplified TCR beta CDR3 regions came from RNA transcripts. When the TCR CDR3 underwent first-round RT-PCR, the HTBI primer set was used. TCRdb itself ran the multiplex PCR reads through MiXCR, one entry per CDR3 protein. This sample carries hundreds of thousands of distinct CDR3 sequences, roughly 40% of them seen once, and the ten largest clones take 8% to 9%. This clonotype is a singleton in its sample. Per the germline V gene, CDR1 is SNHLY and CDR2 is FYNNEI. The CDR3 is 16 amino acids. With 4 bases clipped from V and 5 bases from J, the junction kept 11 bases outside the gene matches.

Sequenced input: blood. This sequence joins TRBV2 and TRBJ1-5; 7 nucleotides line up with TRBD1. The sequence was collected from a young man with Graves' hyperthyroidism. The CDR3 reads CASSVEETGPYQPQHF. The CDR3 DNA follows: TGTGCCAGCAGTGTAGAGGAGACAGGGCCGTATCAGCCCCAGCATTTT.